The rows below give T cell receptor beta chains drawn from one sample of a study of CD8+ T cells in alopecia areata. Generated by immunoSEQ multiplex PCR, the TCRdb table keeps only in-frame clones and is missing some. Here the sample spans over 150,000 clones, roughly 60% being singletons. The specimen was CD4+ T cells sorted from blood, collected at week 24, from a patient treated with tofacitinib. Receptors originate from a human donor with alopecia areata. The CDR3 runs from the conserved cysteine through the conserved F or W. A D gene is named only where the DNA matches it firmly. Clone size appears in some rows only: once, few, many, or a class for an expanded clone.

-	-	TRBV6-1	TRBJ2-5	TGTGCCGCCGAACTAGAGACCCAGTACTTC	CAAELETQYF
-	-	TRBV29-1	TRBJ1-2	TGCAGCGTAGCGGAGGACACCTATGGCTACACCTTC	CSVAEDTYGYTF
few	-	TRBV11-2	TRBJ2-6	TGTGCCAGCAGCTTCGGTTTTGCCTCTGGGGCCAACGTCCTGACTTTC	CASSFGFASGANVLTF
-	-	TRBV2	TRBJ1-1	TGTGCCAGCAGTCGGAACACTGAAGCTTTCTTT	CASSRNTEAFF
-	-	TRBV7-7	TRBJ2-1	TGTGCCAGCAGCTTAGAGCCCGGGGGCCGTCGCAATGAGCAGTTCTTC	CASSLEPGGRRNEQFF
-	TRBD2	TRBV5-1	TRBJ2-5	TGCGCCAGCAGCTTGGCCCTAGCGGGGGGCAGGGAGACCCAGTACTTC	CASSLALAGGRETQYF
-	-	TRBV6-6	TRBJ2-3	TGTGCCAGCAGTTACCCGGGGACGGGCACAGATACGCAGTATTTT	CASSYPGTGTDTQYF
-	-	TRBV2	TRBJ2-4	TGTGCCAGCAGCGAGAGACCCGGAGCCAAAAACATTCAGTACTTC	CASSERPGAKNIQYF
-	TRBD1	TRBV13	TRBJ1-1	TGTGCCAGCAGTCAAGACAGGGACACTGAAGCTTTCTTT	CASSQDRDTEAFF
once	TRBD1	TRBV29-1	TRBJ1-4	TGCAGCGTCCGCGGGACAGGGAAAACTAATGAAAAACTGTTTTTT	CSVRGTGKTNEKLFF
-	TRBD1	TRBV5-6	TRBJ2-7	TGTGCCAGCAGCCACCACAGGGGGCGAGGCGAGCAGTACTTC	CASSHHRGRGEQYF
-	-	TRBV29-1	TRBJ2-5	TGCAGCGTTGTTTGGATGGAGACCCAGTACTTC	CSVVWMETQYF
few	TRBD1	TRBV29-1	TRBJ1-2	TGCAGCGTTGTTCTAGACAGGGGGTTTTTGAACACCTTC	CSVVLDRGFLNTF
once	-	TRBV6-5	TRBJ2-1	TGTGCCAGCAGGCAGTTCAGCTCCTACAATGAGCAGTTCTTC	CASRQFSSYNEQFF
once	-	TRBV30	TRBJ1-2	TGTGCCTGGAAGGAGGGCCCCCTCTATGGCTACACCTTC	CAWKEGPLYGYTF
many	-	TRBV29-1	TRBJ2-2	TGCAGCGTTGAAGGAGGCACCGGGGAGCTGTTTTTT	CSVEGGTGELFF
-	TRBD2	TRBV4-2	TRBJ2-3	TGTGCCAGCAGCCAAGATGGGTCGGCGGGGGCAGATACGCAGTATTTT	CASSQDGSAGADTQYF
-	TRBD1	TRBV29-1	TRBJ1-2	TGCAGCGTCCAGGGGGCCGACTATGGCTACACCTTC	CSVQGADYGYTF
-	-	TRBV27	TRBJ1-5	TGTGCCAGCAGTTTTCGCGGTGGCAATCAGCCCCAGCATTTT	CASSFRGGNQPQHF
-	TRBD1	TRBV5-1	TRBJ2-7	TGCGCCAGCAAAACCGGGACAGGATTCTACGAGCAGTACTTC	CASKTGTGFYEQYF
many	-	TRBV7-8	TRBJ2-7	TGTGCCAGCAGCTTTTTGGGGGGCTACGAGCAGTACTTC	CASSFLGGYEQYF
few	-	TRBV4-3	TRBJ2-5	TGCGCCAGCAGCCTTCAGGGTACATCAGAGACCCAGTACTTC	CASSLQGTSETQYF
few	-	TRBV29-1	TRBJ2-3	TGCAGCGGCTCGGGGGCGGGGAGCACAGATACGCAGTATTTT	CSGSGAGSTDTQYF
few	-	TRBV13	TRBJ1-6	TGTGCCAGCAGCACGAACAGGGCTAATTCACCCCTCCACTTT	CASSTNRANSPLHF
few	-	TRBV23-1	TRBJ1-3	TGCGCCACTACCCATCGAGGATTAGGAAACACCATATATTTT	CATTHRGLGNTIYF
-	-	TRBV6-5	TRBJ1-2	TGTGCCAGCAGCCCATCGGGGGATCGGGGCTACACCTTC	CASSPSGDRGYTF
-	TRBD1	TRBV29-1	TRBJ1-1	TGCAGCGTCCCCGGGACAGGGTTTAACACTGAAGCTTTCTTT	CSVPGTGFNTEAFF
-	-	TRBV18	TRBJ1-2	TGTGCCAGCTCACCCTCCACACTGCGTGGCTACACCTTC	CASSPSTLRGYTF
-	TRBD1	TRBV30	TRBJ1-5	TGTGCCTGGAGTCAGGGGGCCCATCAGCCCCAGCATTTT	CAWSQGAHQPQHF
-	-	TRBV27	TRBJ1-5	TGTGCCAGCAGTCACGAACGGGGGGATAGCAATCAGCCCCAGCATTTT	CASSHERGDSNQPQHF
few	-	TRBV7-9	TRBJ2-5	TGTGCCAGCAGCCTAGCCGGCGGGTACCAAGAGACCCAGTACTTC	CASSLAGGYQETQYF
-	-	TRBV30	TRBJ1-6	TGTGCCTGGAGCCCGGGATCACCCCTCCACTTT	CAWSPGSPLHF
once	-	TRBV10-3	TRBJ2-6	TGTGCCATCAGTGGGGCCCTCTCTGGGGCCAACGTCCTGACTTTC	CAISGALSGANVLTF
-	TRBD1	TRBV30	TRBJ2-6	TGTGCCTGGAGTGTGGACAGGCCAAGCTCTGGGGCCAACGTCCTGACTTTC	CAWSVDRPSSGANVLTF
few	TRBD1	TRBV11-2	TRBJ1-2	TGTGCCAGCAGAGGACAGGGACGGAGCGGCTACACCTTC	CASRGQGRSGYTF
-	-	TRBV9	TRBJ1-1	TGTGCCAGCAGCCCCTTACCCAGTGGTAACACTGAAGCTTTCTTT	CASSPLPSGNTEAFF
-	TRBD1	TRBV30	TRBJ1-2	TGTGCCTGGGGGCGACAGGGAAAATATGGCTACACCTTC	CAWGRQGKYGYTF
-	-	TRBV4-1	TRBJ1-2	TGCGCCAGCAGCCAAGATTTTCGAGACACTGGCTACACCTTC	CASSQDFRDTGYTF
-	-	TRBV5-6	TRBJ1-5	TGTGCCAGCAGCGGGTGGGGGGCCGTTCAGCCCCAGCATTTT	CASSGWGAVQPQHF
-	-	TRBV7-9	TRBJ1-2	TGTGCCAGCAGCTTAACTCCGGGGATGGAGGGCTACACCTTC	CASSLTPGMEGYTF
few	-	TRBV5-1	TRBJ2-3	TGCGCCAGCAGCTTGGGCGCGGGACAAGTGAATACGCAGTATTTT	CASSLGAGQVNTQYF
-	TRBD2	TRBV5-1	TRBJ2-1	TGCGCCAGCAGTGACATAGCGGGGGTTACGGGGAATGAGCAGTTCTTC	CASSDIAGVTGNEQFF
-	-	TRBV7-2	TRBJ1-5	TGTGCCAGCAGCTTCGCTGCCGGGAGCAATCAGCCCCAGCATTTT	CASSFAAGSNQPQHF
-	-	TRBV18	TRBJ2-5	TGTGCCAGCTCACCCCTCCCCACGTCGGTGAAGACCCAGTACTTC	CASSPLPTSVKTQYF
-	-	TRBV29-1	TRBJ2-5	TGCAGCGCAGAATCGTGGAATCAAGAGACCCAGTACTTC	CSAESWNQETQYF
few	TRBD1	TRBV4-2	TRBJ1-2	TGTGCCAGCAGCCCGGAGACAGGGCTGGGCTACACCTTC	CASSPETGLGYTF
-	TRBD1	TRBV7-9	TRBJ1-6	TGTGCCAGCAGCTTAGTCGGCAGGGGGCTTTCACCCCTCCACTTT	CASSLVGRGLSPLHF
few	TRBD1	TRBV7-9	TRBJ1-4	TGTGCCAGCAGCTTGACAGGGGTAGTCGAAAAACTGTTTTTT	CASSLTGVVEKLFF
few	TRBD2	TRBV29-1	TRBJ2-5	TGCAGCGTGGGACTAGCCGGCGGTTTAAAGACCCAGTACTTC	CSVGLAGGLKTQYF